The clone carrying this TCR beta chain was picked up a small number of times. Its specificity is not known. The sample belongs to a study of response to subunit inactivated influenza vaccine. Notes on the study in general: Each seasonal influenza vaccination, the authors suggested, recruits few new T cells.

TCRdb re-called the RT-PCR reads with MiXCR, one entry per CDR3 protein. This sample has 500,000 to 550,000 distinct CDR3 sequences, with about 7.6% found just once. The CDR3 is made up of 14 amino acids. Germline CDR1 MNHEY, CDR2 SVGAGI. Trimming pared 4 bases from V and 3 bases from J, leaving 10 bases between. This receptor was obtained from a man aged 50-75 years who received an inactivated influenza vaccine. The chain recombines TRBV6-5 with TRBJ2-1, with D perhaps TRBD1 (6 bases). The sequencing here drew on PBMCs from blood, taken less than 30 months after vaccination. The CDR3 region is CASSLQGFYNEQFF. Written as DNA, the CDR3 is TGTGCCAGCAGTTTACAGGGATTCTACAATGAGCAGTTCTTC.